This T cell receptor (beta chain) was retrieved from a study of blood T cell repertoires in COVID-19. At the level of the study: T cells, B-cell-depleted T cells, or PBMCs provided the cDNA or gDNA that served as material.

The CDR3 has 16 amino acids. With 2 bases clipped from V and 0 bases from J, the junction kept 0 bases outside the gene matches. Germline CDR1 is KGHSH and CDR2 is LQKENI. This clone was seen a few times. Clones were sequenced by immunoSEQ multiplex PCR, and TCRdb holds only the in-frame ones, with some missing. The data show 270,000 or so clones, roughly 84% seen once. The sequence was obtained from a human donor with COVID-19, enrolled during active disease. The donor label of this sample is uncertain. The source material was peripheral blood. This rearrangement joins TRBV18 to TRBJ2-1, with 11 bases that match TRBD1. This CDR3 reads CASSPGQGASYNEQFF. CDR3 coding DNA: TGTGCCAGCTCACCAGGACAGGGGGCCTCCTACAATGAGCAGTTCTTC.